This is a list of T cell receptor beta chains from one sample in a study of T cells in Graves' hyperthyroidism and ophthalmopathy. TCRdb re-analysed the multiplex PCR reads in MiXCR, keeping a single row per CDR3 protein. The sample carries under 600,000 distinct CDR3 sequences, roughly a sixth recorded once. Sequencing was done on a sample of blood. The receptor source for this set is a woman in her thirties or forties with Graves' ophthalmopathy. The CDR3 runs from the conserved cysteine through the conserved F or W. The order of the fields is V gene, J gene, clone size, D gene, CDR3 DNA, CDR3 protein. The D gene is left open where the match is weak. Only part of the rows carry a size: once, few, many, or a class if the clone is expanded.

>TRBV12-3/TRBV12-4|TRBJ1-1|few|.
TGTGCCAGCAGTTTGAAACCTCCCGGCGCTGAAGCTTTCTTT
CASSLKPPGAEAFF
>TRBV6-1|TRBJ1-4|few|.
TGTGCCAGCCAACCACAGGTGGCTAATGAAAAACTGTTTTTT
CASQPQVANEKLFF
>TRBV5-1|TRBJ2-2|.|.
TGCGCCAGCAGCCCTGAGAACAGGGCTGCCGGGGAGCTGTTTTTT
CASSPENRAAGELFF
>TRBV3-1|TRBJ1-2|.|.
TGTGCCAGCAGCCAAGATTCAGCCGGTGTCTATGGCTACACCTTC
CASSQDSAGVYGYTF
>TRBV28|TRBJ2-2|many|.
TGTGCCAGCAGAGATCCACAGCGAGGGGACACCGGGGAGCTGTTTTTT
CASRDPQRGDTGELFF
>TRBV12-3/TRBV12-4|TRBJ1-4|.|TRBD1
TGTGCCAGCAGTTTTGAAATCGGGACAGGGGGCGCGAGTTCTGAAAAACTGTTTTTT
CASSFEIGTGGASSEKLFF
>TRBV7-9|TRBJ2-5|.|.
TGTGCCACCACTGGTGGGATTTCAGAGACCCAGTACTTC
CATTGGISETQYF
>TRBV20-1|TRBJ2-5|many|TRBD1
TGCAGTGCTATAACCGGGACAGGGGTCGAGACCCAGTACTTC
CSAITGTGVETQYF
>TRBV19|TRBJ1-1|many|.
TGTGCCAGTAGTATCTTGGGGGGTTCGAGTAGGACTGAAGCTTTCTTT
CASSILGGSSRTEAFF
>TRBV5-1|TRBJ2-3|few|.
TGCGCCAGCAGCTTGGAGGCCCCGGGTGTGGATACGCAGTATTTT
CASSLEAPGVDTQYF
>TRBV5-1|TRBJ1-4|.|.
TGCGCCAGCTCTCCGGCTCCCACTGCAACTAATGAAAAACTGTTTTTT
CASSPAPTATNEKLFF
>TRBV20-1|TRBJ2-3|many|.
TGCAGTGCTAGAGGAGGGGGGTCAGATACGCAGTATTTT
CSARGGGSDTQYF
>TRBV3-1|TRBJ1-4|few|.
TGTGCCAGCAGCCCTATCTGGGGAGAAAAACTGTTTTTT
CASSPIWGEKLFF
>TRBV25-1|TRBJ2-5|.|.
TGTGCCAGCGCGGGGACGCCGACCGAGACCCAGTACTTC
CASAGTPTETQYF
>TRBV12-3/TRBV12-4|TRBJ2-1|.|TRBD2
TGTGCCAGCCCCCTCGGGGGGAAGAGTTACAATGAGCAGTTCTTC
CASPLGGKSYNEQFF
>TRBV29-1|TRBJ2-7|.|.
TGCAGCGTAGCTTCTAGTCCCTACTACGAGCAGTACTTC
CSVASSPYYEQYF
>TRBV2|TRBJ1-6|few|.
TGTGCCAGCATGAGGACATCGAATTCACCCCTCCACTTT
CASMRTSNSPLHF
>TRBV6-1|TRBJ2-3|few|TRBD1
TGTGCCAGCAGCCCCACAGGGGGCTTCACAGATACGCAGTATTTT
CASSPTGGFTDTQYF
>TRBV10-3|TRBJ1-2|.|TRBD1
TGTGCCATCAGCCCGGGACAGGGTTATGGCTACACCTTC
CAISPGQGYGYTF
>TRBV11-2|TRBJ1-5|.|.
TGTGCCAGCAATCTAGGGGAGCCTTATAGCAATCAGCCCCAGCATTTT
CASNLGEPYSNQPQHF
>TRBV19|TRBJ2-3|few|.
TGTGCCAGTAGCGCCCCGGGTGGGGCCACAGATACGCAGTATTTT
CASSAPGGATDTQYF
>TRBV13|TRBJ1-2|few|.
TGTGCCAGCAGCCCTTCCTCGGCCGGGCGGACCTTC
CASSPSSAGRTF
>TRBV30|TRBJ1-2|few|.
TGTGCCTGGAAAAGGGTTTACTATGGCTACACCTTC
CAWKRVYYGYTF
>TRBV5-1|TRBJ2-3|many|.
TGCGCCAGCAGCTTTTCGGATCCCACAGATACGCAGTATTTT
CASSFSDPTDTQYF
>TRBV20-1|TRBJ1-1|many|.
TGCAGTGCTAGAGGCTTATTTGCCAGGGGACACCCGCCGGCTGAAGCTTTCTTT
CSARGLFARGHPPAEAFF
>TRBV20-1|TRBJ2-3|few|.
TGCAGTGCGGGGGCCGGGACTGCCCTTTTTCAAGCGCAGTATTTT
CSAGAGTALFQAQYF
>TRBV5-4|TRBJ2-3|once|TRBD2
TGTGCCAGCAGCCCCCGGGGAGCGGGAGCTAAAGATACGCAGTATTTT
CASSPRGAGAKDTQYF
>TRBV7-2|TRBJ2-7|many|.
TGTGCCAGCAGCTTAGTAAGTGCCTACGAGCAGTACTTC
CASSLVSAYEQYF
>TRBV28|TRBJ2-3|many|.
TGTGCCAGCAGTCCCAGCCTGGGGATTAATACGCAGTATTTT
CASSPSLGINTQYF
>TRBV5-1|TRBJ2-7|few|.
TGCGCCAGCAGCTTGGGCGCTAGCGAGACCTACGAGCAGTACTTC
CASSLGASETYEQYF
>TRBV11-2|TRBJ2-5|.|TRBD2
TGTGCCAGCAGCCCGCGGGTAGCGGGAGGGCTAGAGACCCAGTACTTC
CASSPRVAGGLETQYF
>TRBV6-9|TRBJ2-2|.|.
TGTGCCAGCAGTCTCCTCCGGTCCGACGGGGAGCTGTTTTTT
CASSLLRSDGELFF
>TRBV20-1|TRBJ1-2|once|TRBD1
TGCAGTGCTAATGAGGGACAGGGGGGCTTTGGCTACACCTTC
CSANEGQGGFGYTF
>TRBV7-8|TRBJ2-1|many|TRBD2
TGTGCCAGCAGCTTACCCCTTGGGGGAGCGGGAGGTGAGAATGAGCAGTTCTTC
CASSLPLGGAGGENEQFF
>TRBV4-1|TRBJ2-2|.|TRBD2
TGCGCCAGCAGTCCTTCAGGGTCGACTAGCGGGAGGCCTAACACCGGGGAGCTGTTTTTT
CASSPSGSTSGRPNTGELFF
>TRBV2|TRBJ1-2|many|TRBD1
TGTGCCAGCACTAGGGACAGGGAGTCTGGCTACACCTTC
CASTRDRESGYTF
>TRBV2|TRBJ1-1|many|.
TGTGCCAGCAGCGCACAGGAGACTATGAACACTGAAGCTTTCTTT
CASSAQETMNTEAFF
>TRBV11-1|TRBJ2-1|.|TRBD2
TGTGCCAGCAGCGAGGGGCGGGGGGTTTACAATGAGCAGTTCTTC
CASSEGRGVYNEQFF
>TRBV7-3|TRBJ2-1|many|.
TGTGCCAGCAGTCCAGGCAGGGGGGGACGCCACAATGAGCAGTTCTTC
CASSPGRGGRHNEQFF
>TRBV28|TRBJ2-7|few|TRBD1
TGTGCCAGCAGTATCAGGGGGCCTGTCTACGAGCAGTACTTC
CASSIRGPVYEQYF
>TRBV12-3/TRBV12-4|TRBJ2-5|many|TRBD2
TGTGCCAGCAGTACTCCATACGGGACTAGAGTGGAGACCCAGTACTTC
CASSTPYGTRVETQYF
>TRBV29-1|TRBJ2-2|.|TRBD1
TGCAGCGCTTCGACAGGGGGCAACGGGGAGCTGTTTTTT
CSASTGGNGELFF
>TRBV6-1|TRBJ2-7|many|TRBD2
TGTGCCAGCAGTCGCACTGCTTTAGCGGGGGCCTACGAGCAGTACTTC
CASSRTALAGAYEQYF
>TRBV20-1|TRBJ2-1|many|.
TGCAGTGCCCAAATGAGGGTAGGCGATGAGCAGTTCTTC
CSAQMRVGDEQFF
>TRBV28|TRBJ1-2|many|.
TGTGCCAGCAGTTTAATCCATGCGGGGGGCCTGACTGGCTACACCTTC
CASSLIHAGGLTGYTF
>TRBV2|TRBJ2-5|.|TRBD2
TGTGCCAGCAGTCCCAGGGTTCTAGCGGCTAACCAAGGGACCCAGTACTTC
CASSPRVLAANQGTQYF
>TRBV5-8|TRBJ2-1|few|TRBD1
TGTGCCAGCAGCTCAGGGGGCCGGGACCGGATAGTCAATGAGCAGTTCTTC
CASSSGGRDRIVNEQFF
>TRBV5-1|TRBJ2-1|.|TRBD2
TGCGCCAGCAGCCGGACTAGCGGGGCGCTCGATGAGCAGTTCTTC
CASSRTSGALDEQFF
>TRBV28|TRBJ2-7|many|.
TGTGCCAGCAGTTTTGAAGACAGGGGGCCTTATAGCGGGAGTTACGAGCAGTACTTC
CASSFEDRGPYSGSYEQYF
>TRBV7-9|TRBJ2-7|.|.
TGTGCCAGCAGCCCTGAGACAGGGAGGGCCTACGAGCAGTACTTC
CASSPETGRAYEQYF
>TRBV15|TRBJ1-4|.|.
TGTGCCACCAGCAGAGAGGGGAGGAGGCGCAGTGAAAAACTGTTTTTT
CATSREGRRRSEKLFF
>TRBV20-1|TRBJ1-2|few|.
TGCAGTGCTAGAGTAGGGGGTGGCTACACCTTC
CSARVGGGYTF
>TRBV25-1|TRBJ1-6|.|TRBD1
TGTGCCAGCAGTGAGCTGGGACAGGGGAATTCACCCCTCCACTTT
CASSELGQGNSPLHF
>TRBV10-3|TRBJ1-2|few|.
TGTGCCATCAGTGTCCAGGGTCCCCGCGGCTACACCTTC
CAISVQGPRGYTF
>TRBV6-1|TRBJ1-2|many|.
TGTGCCAGCAGTGAAAAGGAAAACTATGGCTACACCTTC
CASSEKENYGYTF
>TRBV12-3/TRBV12-4|TRBJ2-2|many|.
TGTGCCAGCAGTTCGACCGGGGGTATCGGGGAGCTGTTTTTT
CASSSTGGIGELFF
>TRBV7-8|TRBJ2-7|many|.
TGTGCCAGCAGCTTGGGTCATTTCGAGCAGTACTTC
CASSLGHFEQYF
>TRBV5-1|TRBJ2-6|few|TRBD1
TGCGCCAGCAGCCTCCTTCCAGGGGGCGCATCGGCTGGGGCCAACGTCCTGACTTTC
CASSLLPGGASAGANVLTF
>TRBV19|TRBJ2-6|.|TRBD2
TGTGCCAGTAGTGGCGGAGAGGGGACTAGATCTGGGGCCAACGTCCTGACTTTC
CASSGGEGTRSGANVLTF
>TRBV13|TRBJ1-4|.|.
TGTGCCAGCAGCGCCCGGGGAAGGTTGAAAGAAAAACTGTTTTTT
CASSARGRLKEKLFF